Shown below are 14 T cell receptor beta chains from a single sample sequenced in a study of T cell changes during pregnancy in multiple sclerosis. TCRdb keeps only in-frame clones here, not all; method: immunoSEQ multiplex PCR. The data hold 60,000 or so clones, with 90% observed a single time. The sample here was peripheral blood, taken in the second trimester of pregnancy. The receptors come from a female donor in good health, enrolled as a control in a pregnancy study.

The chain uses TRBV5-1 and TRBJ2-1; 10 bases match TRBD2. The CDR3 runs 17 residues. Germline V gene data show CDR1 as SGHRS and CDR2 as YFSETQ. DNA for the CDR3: TGCGTCCAGAACGGGAAGCGGGAGGGCCAGAGTACTGATGAGCAGTTCTTC. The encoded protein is CVQNGKREGQSTDEQFF.

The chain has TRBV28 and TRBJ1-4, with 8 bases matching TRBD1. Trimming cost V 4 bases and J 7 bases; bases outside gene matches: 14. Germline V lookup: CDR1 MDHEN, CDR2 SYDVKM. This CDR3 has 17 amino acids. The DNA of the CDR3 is TGTGCCAGCAGTTGGTACGCTAGGGGGACAGGTGGTGAAAAACTGTTTTTT. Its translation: CASSWYARGTGGEKLFF.

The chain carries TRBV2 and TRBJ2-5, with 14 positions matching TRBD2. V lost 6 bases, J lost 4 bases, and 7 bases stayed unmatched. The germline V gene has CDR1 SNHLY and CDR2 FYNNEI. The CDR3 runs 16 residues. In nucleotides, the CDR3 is TGTGCCAGCAGAGTGGGACTAGCGGGAGCAAGAGAGACCCAGTACTTC. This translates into CASRVGLAGARETQYF.

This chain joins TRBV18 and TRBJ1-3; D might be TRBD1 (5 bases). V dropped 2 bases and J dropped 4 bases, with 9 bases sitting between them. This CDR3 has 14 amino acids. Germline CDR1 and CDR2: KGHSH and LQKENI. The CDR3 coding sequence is TGTGCCAGCTCACCATCAGGGTCCGGAAACACCATATATTTT. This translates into CASSPSGSGNTIYF.

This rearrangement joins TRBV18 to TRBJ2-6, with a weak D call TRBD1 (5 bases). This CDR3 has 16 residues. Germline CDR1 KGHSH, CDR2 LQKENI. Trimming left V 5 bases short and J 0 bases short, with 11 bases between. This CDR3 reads CASSVTARSGANVLTF. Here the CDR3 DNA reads TGTGCCAGCTCAGTGACAGCCCGCTCTGGGGCCAACGTCCTGACTTTC.

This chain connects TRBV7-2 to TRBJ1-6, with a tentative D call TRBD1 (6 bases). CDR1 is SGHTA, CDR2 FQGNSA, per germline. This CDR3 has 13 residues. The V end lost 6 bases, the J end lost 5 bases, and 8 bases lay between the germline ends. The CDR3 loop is CASRQGNNSPLHF. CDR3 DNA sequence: TGTGCCAGCAGACAGGGTAATAATTCACCCCTCCACTTT.

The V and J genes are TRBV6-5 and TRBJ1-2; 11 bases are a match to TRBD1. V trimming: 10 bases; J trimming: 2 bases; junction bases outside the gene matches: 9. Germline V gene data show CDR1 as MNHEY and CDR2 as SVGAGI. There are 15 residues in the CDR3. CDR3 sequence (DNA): TGTGCCACCGGGGACAGGGGGTGGTTGAACTATGGCTACACCTTC. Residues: CATGDRGWLNYGYTF.

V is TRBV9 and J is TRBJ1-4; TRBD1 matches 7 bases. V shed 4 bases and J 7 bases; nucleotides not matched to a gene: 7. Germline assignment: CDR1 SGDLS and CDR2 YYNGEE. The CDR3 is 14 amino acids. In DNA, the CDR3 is TGTGCCAGCAGCCTCTCCGACAGGGCTGAAAAACTGTTTTTT. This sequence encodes CASSLSDRAEKLFF.

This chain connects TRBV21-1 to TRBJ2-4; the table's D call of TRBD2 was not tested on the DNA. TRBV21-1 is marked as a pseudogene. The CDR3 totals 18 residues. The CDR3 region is CASSSPSAERLAKNIQYF. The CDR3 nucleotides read TGTGCCAGCAGCTCCCCCTCGGCGGAGCGCCTCGCCAAAAACATTCAGTACTTC.

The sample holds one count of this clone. The CDR3 DNA sequence: TGTGCCAGCAGTTTGTCCCACACAGATACGCAGTATTTT. Its protein product is CASSLSHTDTQYF. The chain recombines TRBV27 with TRBJ2-3; D remains unclear. In germline, CDR1 is MNHEY, CDR2 SMNVEV (reference sequence). V dropped 3 bases and J dropped 2 bases, with 6 bases sitting between them. The CDR3 sequence is 13 residues long.

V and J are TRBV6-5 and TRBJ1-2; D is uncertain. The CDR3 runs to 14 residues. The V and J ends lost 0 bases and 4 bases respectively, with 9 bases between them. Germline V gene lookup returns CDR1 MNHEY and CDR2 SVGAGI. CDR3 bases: TGTGCCAGCAGTTACTCAAGGGCGGGCTATGGCTACACCTTC. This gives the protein CASSYSRAGYGYTF.

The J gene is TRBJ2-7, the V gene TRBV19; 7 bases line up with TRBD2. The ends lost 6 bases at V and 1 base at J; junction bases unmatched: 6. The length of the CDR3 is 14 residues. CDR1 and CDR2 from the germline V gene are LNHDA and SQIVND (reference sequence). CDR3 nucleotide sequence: TGTGCCAGTAGACCCAGCGGGACTTCCTACGAGCAGTACTTC. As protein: CASRPSGTSYEQYF.

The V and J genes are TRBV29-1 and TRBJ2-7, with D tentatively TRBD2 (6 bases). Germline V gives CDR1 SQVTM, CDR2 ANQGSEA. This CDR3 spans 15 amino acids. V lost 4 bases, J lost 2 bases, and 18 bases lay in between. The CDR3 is CSVVTFWDLAYEQYF. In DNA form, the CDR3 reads TGCAGCGTTGTTACTTTTTGGGACTTGGCCTACGAGCAGTACTTC.

CDR3 nucleotide sequence: TGTGCCAGTGCCGGGACAGTTGGAAACACCATATATTTT. Translation gives CASAGTVGNTIYF. This chain links TRBV19 with TRBJ1-3, with TRBD1 matching over 7 bases. From germline, CDR1 is LNHDA and CDR2 SQIVND (reference sequence). J lost 3 bases, V lost 8 bases, and 4 bases had no gene match. The length of the CDR3 is 13 residues.